This T cell receptor (beta chain) is drawn from a study of T cell responses to AZD1222 COVID-19 vaccine. Regarding the study as a whole: No day 14 peak samples; only post-peak repertoires were characterized. Seropositive AZD1222 recipients at baseline numbered only five or six.

Notes on this clone: Its antigen is unidentified.

Germline lookup yields CDR1 MDHEN and CDR2 SYDVKM. The germline V and J ends were trimmed by 4 bases and 0 bases, with 4 bases remaining between them. The CDR3 is made up of 13 amino acids. Repertoires were generated with immunoSEQ multiplex PCR, while TCRdb's copy carries only in-frame clones and drops some. The table lists 55,000 to 90,000 clones, 65% to 85% of them singletons. Sequenced here: peripheral blood, sampled on day 0 of AZD1222 vaccination. The genes are TRBV28 and TRBJ1-5; D not certain. The TCR originated in an adult in good health. CDR3 sequence reads: CASSSYSNQPQHF. The CDR3 region has the DNA TGTGCCAGCAGTTCGTATAGCAATCAGCCCCAGCATTTT.